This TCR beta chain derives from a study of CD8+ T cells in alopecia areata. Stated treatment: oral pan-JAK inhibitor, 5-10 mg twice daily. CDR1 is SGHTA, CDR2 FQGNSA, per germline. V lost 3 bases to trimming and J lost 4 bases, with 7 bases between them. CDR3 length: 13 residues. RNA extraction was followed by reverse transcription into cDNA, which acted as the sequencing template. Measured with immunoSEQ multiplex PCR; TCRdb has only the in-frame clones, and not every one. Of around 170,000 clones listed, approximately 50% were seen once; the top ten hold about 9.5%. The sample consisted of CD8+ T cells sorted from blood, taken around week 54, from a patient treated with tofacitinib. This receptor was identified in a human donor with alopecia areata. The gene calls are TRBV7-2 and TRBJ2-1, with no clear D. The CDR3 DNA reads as TGTGCCAGCAGCTTTTCGATTTACAATGAGCAGTTCTTC. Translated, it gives CASSFSIYNEQFF.